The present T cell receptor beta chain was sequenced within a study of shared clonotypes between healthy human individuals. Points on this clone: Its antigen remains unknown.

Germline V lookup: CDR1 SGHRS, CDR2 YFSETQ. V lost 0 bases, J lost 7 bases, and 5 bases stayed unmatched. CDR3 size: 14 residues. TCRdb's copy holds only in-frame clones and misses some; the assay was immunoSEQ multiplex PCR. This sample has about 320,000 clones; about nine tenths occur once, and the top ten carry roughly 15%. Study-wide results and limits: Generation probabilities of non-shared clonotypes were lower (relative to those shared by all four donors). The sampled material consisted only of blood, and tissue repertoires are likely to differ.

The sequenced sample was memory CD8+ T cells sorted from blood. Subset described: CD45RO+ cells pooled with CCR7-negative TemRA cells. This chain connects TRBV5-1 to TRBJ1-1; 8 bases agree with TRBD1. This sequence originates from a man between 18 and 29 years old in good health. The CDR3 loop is CASSLDGQGIEAFF. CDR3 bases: TGCGCCAGCAGCTTGGACGGACAGGGTATTGAAGCTTTCTTT.